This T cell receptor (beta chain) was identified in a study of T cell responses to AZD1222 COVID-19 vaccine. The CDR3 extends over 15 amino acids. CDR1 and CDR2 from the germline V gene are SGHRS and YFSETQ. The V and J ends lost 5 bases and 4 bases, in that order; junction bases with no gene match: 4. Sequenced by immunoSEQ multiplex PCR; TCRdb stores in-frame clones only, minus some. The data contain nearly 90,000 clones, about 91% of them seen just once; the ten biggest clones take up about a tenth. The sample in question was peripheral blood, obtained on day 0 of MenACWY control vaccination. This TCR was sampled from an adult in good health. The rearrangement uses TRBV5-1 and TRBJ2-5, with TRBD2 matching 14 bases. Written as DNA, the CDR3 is TGCGCCAGCAGGGGGACTAGCGGGGGAAGAGAGACCCAGTACTTC. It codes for CASRGTSGGRETQYF. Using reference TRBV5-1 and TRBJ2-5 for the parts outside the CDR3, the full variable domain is KAGVTQTPRYLIKTRGQQVTLSCSPISGHRSVSWYQQTPGQGLQFLFEYFSETQRNKGNFPGRFSGRQFSNSRSEMNVSTLELGDSALYLCASRGTSGGRETQYFGPGTRLLVL.